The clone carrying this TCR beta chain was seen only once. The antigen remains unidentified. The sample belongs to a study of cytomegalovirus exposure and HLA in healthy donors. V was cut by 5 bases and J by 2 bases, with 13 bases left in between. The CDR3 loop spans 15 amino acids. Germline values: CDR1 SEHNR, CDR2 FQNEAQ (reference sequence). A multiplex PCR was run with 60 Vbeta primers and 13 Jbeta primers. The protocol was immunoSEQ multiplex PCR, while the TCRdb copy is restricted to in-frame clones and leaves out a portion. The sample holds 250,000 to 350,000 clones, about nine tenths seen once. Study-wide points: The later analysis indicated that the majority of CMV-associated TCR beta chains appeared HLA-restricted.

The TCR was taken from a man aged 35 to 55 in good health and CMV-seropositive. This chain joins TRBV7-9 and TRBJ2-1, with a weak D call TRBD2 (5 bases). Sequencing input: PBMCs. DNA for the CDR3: TGTGCCAGCAGCCCCCCGGGCGGGCCCTACAATGAGCAGTTCTTC. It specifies CASSPPGGPYNEQFF.